This T cell receptor (beta chain) was identified in a study of blood T cell repertoires in COVID-19. This clone appeared a few times. Here immunoSEQ multiplex PCR was the method, and the copy in TCRdb shows in-frame clones only, minus some. The sample carries 40,000 to 55,000 clones, 65% to 85% recorded once. The sequenced sample consisted of peripheral blood. The clonotype was recovered from a man aged 40-49 years with acute or convalescent COVID-19.

The DNA of the CDR3 is TGTGCCAGTAGTTCTCGGGGGGGAGGATACCAAGAGACCCAGTACTTC. Translated: CASSSRGGGYQETQYF. The chain uses TRBV19 and TRBJ2-5, with 8 bases identical to TRBD2. The CDR3 totals 16 residues. V shed 5 bases and J 0 bases; nucleotides not matched to a gene: 8. Germline-derived CDR1 and CDR2 are LNHDA and SQIVND (reference sequence).